This is a list of T cell receptor beta chains from one sample in a study of identical twins. Each CDR3 protein is one row after TCRdb ran MiXCR on the 5' RACE reads. The sample consists of 470,000 or so distinct CDR3 sequences, more than 20% of them appearing once. The data were also submitted as part of a second study, on T cells expressing NK-cell markers.

Material for sequencing was CD4+ T cells sorted from blood. The receptors originated from a woman aged 18-29 years in good health. The CDR3 runs from the conserved cysteine through the conserved F or W. A D gene is named only where the DNA matches it firmly. Not every row has a clone size; where given, it reads once, few, many or a size class.

J | V | size | D | DNA | CDR3
TRBJ2-7 | TRBV28 | NA | TRBD1 | TGTGCCAGCAGTCCTCTCGGGACAGGGGTTGGCGAGCAGTACTTC | CASSPLGTGVGEQYF
TRBJ2-2 | TRBV5-6 | NA | NA | TGTGCCAGCAGGCTGACGGGGTCCGGCACCGGGGAGCTGTTTTTT | CASRLTGSGTGELFF
TRBJ2-7 | TRBV10-3 | NA | NA | TGTGCTACAGCTTCAGGGGTAGGAGAGCAGTACTTC | CATASGVGEQYF
TRBJ1-5 | TRBV5-6 | few | NA | TGTGCCAGCAGCTTGTATGGGTATAGCAATCAGCCCCAGCATTTT | CASSLYGYSNQPQHF
TRBJ2-2 | TRBV5-1 | NA | TRBD2 | TGCGCCAGCAGCTCCCCCTCGGGGGGAGGCACCGGGGAGCTGTTTTTT | CASSSPSGGGTGELFF
TRBJ2-7 | TRBV7-2 | few | NA | TGTGCCAGCAGCTTATGGGACGGAGCCTACGAGCAGTACTTC | CASSLWDGAYEQYF
TRBJ1-4 | TRBV5-1 | few | NA | TGCGCCAGCAGCTTGGAACAGATTAATGAAAAACTGTTTTTT | CASSLEQINEKLFF
TRBJ2-3 | TRBV7-7 | few | NA | TGTGCTAGCAGCATAACAATAGCGGATACGCAGTATTTT | CASSITIADTQYF
TRBJ2-1 | TRBV20-1 | NA | TRBD2 | TGCAGTCCGTCCCCGGTGAGCGGGAGGGGAGATGAGCAGTTCTTC | CSPSPVSGRGDEQFF
TRBJ2-5 | TRBV7-3 | few | NA | TGTGCCAGCAGCTTAAACCTGCTGGAGACCCAGTACTTC | CASSLNLLETQYF
TRBJ2-7 | TRBV20-1 | few | NA | TGCAGTGTCCCTCGGCGGCACTACGAGCAGTACTTC | CSVPRRHYEQYF
TRBJ1-3 | TRBV12-3/TRBV12-4 | NA | NA | TGTGCCAGCAGCCGACGCGAGGGGACTGGAAACACCATATATTTT | CASSRREGTGNTIYF
TRBJ2-3 | TRBV7-8 | NA | NA | TGTGCCAGCAGCGTTCACCTAGGAGCGGAGAGCACAGATACGCAGTATTTT | CASSVHLGAESTDTQYF
TRBJ1-1 | TRBV12-3/TRBV12-4 | NA | NA | TGTGCCAGCAGTTTCGGGGGGAAGGGAGGGGCGGCTTTCTTT | CASSFGGKGGAAFF
TRBJ2-2 | TRBV5-5 | few | NA | TGTGCCAGCAGCTTGGCAGCAGGGTTAAACACCGGGGAGCTGTTTTTT | CASSLAAGLNTGELFF
TRBJ1-1 | TRBV6-5 | once | TRBD1 | TGTGCCAGCAGACGACAGGGGTCGGACGCTTTCTTT | CASRRQGSDAFF
TRBJ2-3 | TRBV20-1 | many | TRBD2 | TGCAGTGCTAGACCGGGACTAGCGACAGATACGCAGTATTTT | CSARPGLATDTQYF
TRBJ2-3 | TRBV18 | few | NA | TGTGCCAGCTCACCATCGATCGCGCCCGAAGGGGGAGATACGCAGTATTTT | CASSPSIAPEGGDTQYF
TRBJ2-7 | TRBV10-3 | few | NA | TGTGCCATCAGTGACACAAAACAGGGTCTCTACGAGCAGTACTTC | CAISDTKQGLYEQYF
TRBJ2-1 | TRBV20-1 | NA | NA | TGCAGTGCCTTAGGACGGGACATCAATTACAATGAGCAGTTCTTC | CSALGRDINYNEQFF
TRBJ2-1 | TRBV5-6 | NA | NA | TGTGCCAGCAGCTCCTGGAGCGTTAGCTCCTACAATGAGCAGTTCTTC | CASSSWSVSSYNEQFF
TRBJ2-5 | TRBV11-2 | few | TRBD2 | TGTGCCAGCAGCCCGCAGCGGGAGGGGGAGACCCAGTACTTC | CASSPQREGETQYF
TRBJ2-7 | TRBV3-1 | few | TRBD2 | TGTGCCAGCAGCCAGCCGGGACTAGCTTCCTACGAGCAGTACTTC | CASSQPGLASYEQYF
TRBJ2-1 | TRBV7-2 | NA | NA | TGTGCCAGCAGCTTAACGGGTGAGCAGTTCTTC | CASSLTGEQFF
TRBJ2-7 | TRBV7-9 | NA | NA | TGTGCCAGCAGCTTACGGGCGGAGTACGAGCAGTACTTC | CASSLRAEYEQYF
TRBJ2-2 | TRBV20-1 | NA | TRBD2 | TGCAGTGCTAGAGATCGGCGGGAGGGCCTGGGGGAGCTGTTTTTT | CSARDRREGLGELFF
TRBJ1-5 | TRBV5-1 | NA | NA | TGCGCCAGCAGCTTGGAGGGGGATATCAATCAGCCCCAGCATTTT | CASSLEGDINQPQHF
TRBJ2-7 | TRBV7-9 | many | TRBD1 | TGTGCCAGCAGCGTTCAGGGGGCCAACGAGCAGTACTTC | CASSVQGANEQYF
TRBJ2-1 | TRBV5-1 | NA | TRBD2 | TGCGCCAGCAGCTTGGGGGCGGGAGAGGTCGAGCAGTTCTTC | CASSLGAGEVEQFF
TRBJ1-1 | TRBV20-1 | few | TRBD1 | TGCAGTGCTAGAGATCTGGGGACAGGGTTAGACACTGAAGCTTTCTTT | CSARDLGTGLDTEAFF
TRBJ2-5 | TRBV27 | NA | TRBD2 | TGTGCCAGCAGTCATCGCGGGAGACCAGGGGAGACCCAGTACTTC | CASSHRGRPGETQYF
TRBJ2-7 | TRBV29-1 | few | TRBD2 | TGCAGCGTCGCCCTCGGGGGGGATGCCTACGAGCAGTACTTC | CSVALGGDAYEQYF
TRBJ2-7 | TRBV5-1 | few | NA | TGCGCCAGCAGCTTTTCCCGGGACATCTCCTACGAGCAGTACTTC | CASSFSRDISYEQYF
TRBJ1-5 | TRBV15 | NA | TRBD1 | TGTGCCACCAGCAGCCACAGGGGGCCCAATCAGCCCCAGCATTTT | CATSSHRGPNQPQHF
TRBJ1-2 | TRBV20-1 | NA | NA | TGCAGTGCTAGTGACAATACCTATGGCTACACCTTC | CSASDNTYGYTF
TRBJ2-1 | TRBV30 | NA | NA | TGTGCCTGGAGTGTACTCGTAAATGAGCAGTTCTTC | CAWSVLVNEQFF
TRBJ2-2 | TRBV9 | few | TRBD2 | TGTGCCAGCAGCTCCAGACTGGGACTAGGGGCCGGGGAGCTGTTTTTT | CASSSRLGLGAGELFF
TRBJ1-2 | TRBV12-3/TRBV12-4 | NA | NA | TGTGCCAGCAGCTACTCGGACAGCTATGGCTACACCTTC | CASSYSDSYGYTF
TRBJ1-1 | TRBV7-9 | many | NA | TGTGCCAGCAGCTTATCAGCGAACACTGAAGCTTTCTTT | CASSLSANTEAFF
TRBJ1-2 | TRBV20-1 | NA | TRBD1 | TGCAGTGCTAGAGTAATGGGACAGGGGGCTTTGTATGGCTACACCTTC | CSARVMGQGALYGYTF
TRBJ2-2 | TRBV12-3/TRBV12-4 | NA | TRBD1 | TGTGCCAGCAGTTACGGGACAGCGAACACCGGGGAGCTGTTTTTT | CASSYGTANTGELFF
TRBJ2-3 | TRBV6-2/TRBV6-3 | NA | NA | TGTGCCAGCAGCCCATACGGGCGAGATACGCAGTATTTT | CASSPYGRDTQYF
TRBJ2-4 | TRBV18 | NA | TRBD2 | TGTGCCAGCTCAGGGACTAGCGGAGCCAAAAACATTCAGTACTTC | CASSGTSGAKNIQYF
TRBJ2-5 | TRBV5-1 | few | TRBD2 | TGCGCCAGCAGCTTGGCGAGGTCCGGGGGGGAAGAGACCCAGTACTTC | CASSLARSGGEETQYF
TRBJ2-3 | TRBV7-2 | NA | TRBD2 | TGTGCCAGCAGCTTAGTAGGACTAGCGGGAGGGCCGTATTTT | CASSLVGLAGGPYF
TRBJ1-2 | TRBV20-1 | many | TRBD1 | TGCAGTGCTAGAGATCTAAAGAATGGACAGGGCTATGGCTACACCTTC | CSARDLKNGQGYGYTF
TRBJ2-1 | TRBV5-1 | NA | TRBD2 | TGCGCCAGCAGTCCCGGGGGGTCCCTCTACAATGAGCAGTTCTTC | CASSPGGSLYNEQFF
TRBJ2-7 | TRBV2 | NA | NA | TGTGCCAGCAGTGAAGTATCAGAGGGGGACGAGCAGTACTTC | CASSEVSEGDEQYF
TRBJ1-2 | TRBV7-2 | NA | NA | TGTGCCAGCAGTCAAAACGAAGGGGCCTATGGCTACACCTTC | CASSQNEGAYGYTF
TRBJ1-1 | TRBV5-1 | many | NA | TGCGCCAGCAGCTTGGACTGGAACACTGAAGCTTTCTTT | CASSLDWNTEAFF
TRBJ2-5 | TRBV12-5 | few | NA | TGTGCTAGTGCCCTTGGGGCAGGGCGGGAGACCCAGTACTTC | CASALGAGRETQYF